This T cell receptor beta chain was sequenced during a study of early T cells in non-severe SARS-CoV-2 infection. J lost 2 bases, V lost 0 bases, and 10 bases had no gene match. CDR3 length: 17 amino acids. The V gene's germline CDR1 is MNHNY and CDR2 SVGAGI (reference sequence). TCRdb processed the 5' RACE reads anew with MiXCR; each CDR3 protein has one entry. The table records roughly 100,000 distinct CDR3 sequences, approximately 12% of them present only once. The sample here was whole blood, taken at baseline. The chain is built from TRBV6-6 and TRBJ2-7, with 7 bases fitting TRBD2. The receptor was derived from an adult who was a healthcare worker with PCR-confirmed SARS-CoV-2 infection or an uninfected control (not recorded which). The CDR3 loop reads CASSYSTLADPTYEQYF. The CDR3 DNA reads TGTGCCAGCAGTTACTCGACCCTAGCGGACCCAACCTACGAGCAGTACTTC.